The rows below give T cell receptor beta chains drawn from one sample of a study of blood T cell repertoires in COVID-19. Generated by immunoSEQ multiplex PCR, the TCRdb table keeps only in-frame clones and is missing some. This table has roughly 42,000 clones, roughly 84% appearing once. Sequencing was performed on peripheral blood. These receptors came from a human donor in a cohort sampled during active COVID-19. Each CDR3 is given without its conserved first and last residue.

CDR3 protein: ASSPTGADGYT
V gene: TRBV4-1
J gene: TRBJ1-2

CDR3 protein: ASAQRSYGYT
V gene: TRBV7-8
J gene: TRBJ1-2

CDR3 protein: ASSRARAGEAF
V gene: TRBV7-8
J gene: TRBJ1-1

CDR3 protein: ASSVERGAFPNEQF
V gene: TRBV9
J gene: TRBJ2-1

CDR3 protein: ASSPQTGQTNYGYT
V gene: TRBV19
J gene: TRBJ1-2

CDR3 protein: ASSGGQGGIYEQY
V gene: TRBV18
J gene: TRBJ2-7

CDR3 protein: ATSEGQELETQY
V gene: TRBV24-1
J gene: TRBJ2-5

CDR3 protein: ASSYDGAGGRDEQF
V gene: TRBV6-5
J gene: TRBJ2-1

CDR3 protein: ACHLHRRGRQF
V gene: TRBV30
J gene: TRBJ2-1

CDR3 protein: ASSNRDREHRGAV
V gene: TRBV6-5
J gene: TRBJ2-2

CDR3 protein: ASSIGGGMDTQY
V gene: TRBV19
J gene: TRBJ2-3

CDR3 protein: ASSWPGQGNTEAF
V gene: TRBV6-2/TRBV6-3
J gene: TRBJ1-1

CDR3 protein: ASSYSQSTGNTIY
V gene: TRBV6-5
J gene: TRBJ1-3

CDR3 protein: ASSLEATRALSTDTQY
V gene: TRBV5-1
J gene: TRBJ2-3

CDR3 protein: ASSLTGQGSETQY
V gene: TRBV5-6
J gene: TRBJ2-5

CDR3 protein: ASSRRRDRINYGYT
V gene: TRBV11-1
J gene: TRBJ1-2